Listed here are 10 T cell receptor beta chains from one sample, sequenced in a study of T cells in localized non-small cell lung cancer. Profiled with immunoSEQ multiplex PCR; TCRdb holds only in-frame clones, not every one. The data hold tens of thousands of clones, with 80% to 90% observed a single time. This specimen consisted of peripheral blood, obtained before any cancer treatment. The origin of the receptors is a man between 35 and 75 years old with stage I squamous cell lung carcinoma.

This clone was recorded only once. The chain carries TRBV4-3 and TRBJ1-5; D gene ambiguous. CDR3 size: 15 residues. Germline V gene sequence: CDR1 LGHNA, CDR2 YSLEER. V was trimmed by 0 bases and J by 6 bases, leaving 12 bases between them. CDR3 coding DNA: TGCGCCAGCAGCCAAGAAGAAGCAGCGCTTCAGCCCCAGCATTTT. It is translated as CASSQEEAALQPQHF.

In its sample, this clone was seen once. The chain couples TRBV6-5 to TRBJ2-5; 7 bases match TRBD1. The V segment lost 4 bases and the J segment 4 bases; nucleotides outside the gene matches: 3. This CDR3 contains 13 residues. Germline V gene sequence: CDR1 MNHEY, CDR2 SVGAGI. The CDR3 region is CASSLTGLETQYF. CDR3 coding DNA: TGTGCCAGCAGTTTGACAGGGTTAGAGACCCAGTACTTC.

This chain joins TRBV5-1 and TRBJ2-6, with D unresolved. V gave up 0 bases and J gave up 2 bases, with 6 bases separating them. CDR1 SGHRS and CDR2 YFSETQ come from the germline V gene. The CDR3 has 15 amino acids. CDR3 DNA sequence: TGCGCCAGCAGCTTGGGATCCACTGGGGCCAACGTCCTGACTTTC. This gives the protein CASSLGSTGANVLTF.

The V call is TRBV7-8, the J call TRBJ2-7; D gene unclear. The CDR3 covers 16 residues. Germline CDR1 reads SGHVS; CDR2 reads FQNEAQ. V lost 1 base and J lost 1, with 14 bases in between. In DNA, the CDR3 is TGTGCCAGCAGCTTAGGGCTCGGGCTCCTATCCTACGAGCAGTACTTC. It is translated as CASSLGLGLLSYEQYF.

This clone was seen a single time. The V gene is TRBV7-2, the J gene TRBJ2-2, with D possibly being TRBD2 (6 bases). CDR1 is SGHTA, CDR2 FQGNSA, per germline. V was pared by 3 bases and J by 6 bases, with 11 bases between. CDR3 length: 14 residues. The CDR3 nucleotides are TGTGCCAGCAGCTTGGGCGGGGTCTCCGGGGAGCTGTTTTTT. As protein: CASSLGGVSGELFF.

This clone appeared a few times. The genes are TRBV6-1 and TRBJ1-5; no reliable D call. V shed 1 base and J shed 6 bases, with 4 bases lying between them. The CDR3 loop spans 12 amino acids. Per the germline V gene, CDR1 is MNHNS and CDR2 is SASEGT. CDR3: CASSEVGQPQHF. In DNA, the CDR3 is TGTGCCAGCAGTGAAGTAGGTCAGCCCCAGCATTTT.

The genes are TRBV7-9 and TRBJ1-1; D call uncertain. The germline V and J ends were trimmed by 4 bases and 0 bases, with 12 bases remaining between them. There are 15 residues in the CDR3. Germline loops: CDR1 SEHNR, CDR2 FQNEAQ (reference sequence). The CDR3 DNA reads as TGTGCCAGCAGCTCAAGCTCCGTTCTGAACACTGAAGCTTTCTTT. Translating gives CASSSSSVLNTEAFF.

This rearrangement joins TRBV28 to TRBJ1-5; D unclear. Germline lookup yields CDR1 MDHEN and CDR2 SYDVKM. This CDR3 region has 13 residues. The V gene lost 8 bases and the J gene lost 3 bases, with 11 bases spanning the gap. The chain's CDR3 is CASGRVNNQPQHF. Here the CDR3 DNA reads TGTGCCAGCGGTCGGGTGAACAATCAGCCCCAGCATTTT.

V is TRBV4-1 and J is TRBJ2-4, with 15 bases matching TRBD2. Germline V gene lookup returns CDR1 MGHRA and CDR2 YSYEKL. The V gene end was trimmed by 4 bases and the J gene end by 2 bases; junction bases not matched to a gene: 15. The length of the CDR3 is 21 residues. The CDR3 reads CASSLQPGLAGGPYSKNIQYF. The CDR3 region has the DNA TGCGCCAGCAGCCTTCAACCGGGACTAGCGGGGGGCCCATACTCCAAAAACATTCAGTACTTC.

This chain joins TRBV6-6 and TRBJ2-3, with D tentatively TRBD2 (5 bases). The V end was cut by 2 bases, the J end by 6 bases, with 9 bases between. This CDR3 contains 13 residues. The germline gives CDR1 MNHNY, CDR2 SVGAGI (reference sequence). CDR3 amino acids: CASSYNRGDTQYF. DNA for the CDR3: TGTGCCAGCAGTTACAACAGAGGGGATACGCAGTATTTT.